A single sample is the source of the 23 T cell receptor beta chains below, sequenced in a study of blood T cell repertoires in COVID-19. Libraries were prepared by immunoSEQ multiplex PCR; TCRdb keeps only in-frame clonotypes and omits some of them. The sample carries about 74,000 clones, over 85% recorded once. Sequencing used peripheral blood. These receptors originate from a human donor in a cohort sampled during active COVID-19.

This chain's CDR3 is CASSLGTSGSGDEQFF. The CDR3, as DNA: TGTGCCAGCAGCCTGGGGACTAGCGGGAGTGGAGATGAGCAGTTCTTC. This chain uses TRBV7-9 with TRBJ2-1, with 14 bases lining up with TRBD2. There are 16 residues in the CDR3. Germline CDR1 and CDR2: SEHNR and FQNEAQ (reference sequence). V lost 5 bases, J lost 8 bases, and 8 bases stayed unmatched. Supplemented by reference TRBV7-9 and TRBJ2-1, the full variable domain reads DTGVSQNPRHKITKRGQNVTFRCDPISEHNRLYWYRQTLGQGPEFLTYFQNEAQLEKSRLLSDRFSAERPKGSFSTLEIQRTEQGDSAMYLCASSLGTSGSGDEQFFGPGTRLTVL.

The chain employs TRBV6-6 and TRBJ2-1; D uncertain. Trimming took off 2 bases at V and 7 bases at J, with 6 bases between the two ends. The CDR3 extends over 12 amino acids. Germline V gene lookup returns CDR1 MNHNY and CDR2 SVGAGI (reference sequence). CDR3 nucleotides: TGTGCCAGCAGTTACCCCGGGAATGAGCAGTTCTTC. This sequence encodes CASSYPGNEQFF.

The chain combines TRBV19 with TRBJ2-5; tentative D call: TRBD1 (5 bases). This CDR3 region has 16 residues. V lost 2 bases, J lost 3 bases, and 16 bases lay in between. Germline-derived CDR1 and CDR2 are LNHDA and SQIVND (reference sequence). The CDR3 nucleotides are TGTGCCAGTAGTATATCCCGCGTCCAGGGCAAAGAGACCCAGTACTTC. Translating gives CASSISRVQGKETQYF.

The CDR3 coding sequence is TGTGCCAGCAGTCCCCGAAGCGGGGCCTTTAGTGAAAAACTGTTTTTT. This sequence encodes CASSPRSGAFSEKLFF. This chain uses TRBV27 with TRBJ1-4, with D perhaps matching TRBD1 (5 bases). The CDR3 is 16 residues long. V was clipped by 5 bases and J by 7 bases, with 20 bases between them. The germline V gene has CDR1 MNHEY and CDR2 SMNVEV (reference sequence).

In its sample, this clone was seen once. In DNA, the CDR3 is TGTGCCAGCAGTCGGGATTGGGTCGAGCAGTACTTC. Translation gives CASSRDWVEQYF. The gene calls are TRBV6-5 and TRBJ2-7; D may be TRBD2 (5 bases). Germline-derived CDR1 and CDR2 are MNHEY and SVGAGI. This CDR3 is 12 amino acids long. V lost 5 bases to trimming and J lost 6 bases, with 11 bases between them.

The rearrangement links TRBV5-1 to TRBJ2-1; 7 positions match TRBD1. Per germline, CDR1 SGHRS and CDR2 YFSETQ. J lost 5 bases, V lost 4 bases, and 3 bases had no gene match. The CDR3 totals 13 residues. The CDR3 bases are TGCGCCAGCAGCACGACAGGGAACAATGAGCAGTTCTTC. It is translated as CASSTTGNNEQFF.

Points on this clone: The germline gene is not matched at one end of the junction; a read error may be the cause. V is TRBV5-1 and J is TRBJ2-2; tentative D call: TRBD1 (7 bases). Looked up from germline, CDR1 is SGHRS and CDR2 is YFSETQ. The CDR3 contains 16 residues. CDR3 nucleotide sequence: TGCGCCCGCAGCTTGGAAGGGCCAGGGGGGAGCGGGGAGCTGTTTTTT. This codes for CARSLEGPGGSGELFF.

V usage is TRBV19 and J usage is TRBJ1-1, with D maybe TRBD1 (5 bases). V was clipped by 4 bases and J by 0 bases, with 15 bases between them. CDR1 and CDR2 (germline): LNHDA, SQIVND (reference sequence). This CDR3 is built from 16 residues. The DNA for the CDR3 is TGTGCCAGTAGTAAAGGAACAGGCATATTGAACACTGAAGCTTTCTTT. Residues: CASSKGTGILNTEAFF.

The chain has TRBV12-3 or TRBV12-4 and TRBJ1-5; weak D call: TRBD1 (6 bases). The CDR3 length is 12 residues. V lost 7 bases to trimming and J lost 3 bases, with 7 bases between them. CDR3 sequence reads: CASTGDNQPQHF. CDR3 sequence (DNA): TGTGCCAGCACAGGGGACAATCAGCCCCAGCATTTT.

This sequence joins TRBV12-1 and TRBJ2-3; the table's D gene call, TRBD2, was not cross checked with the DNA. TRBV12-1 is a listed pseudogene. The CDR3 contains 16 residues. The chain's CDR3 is CASSVGLAPPPGTQYF. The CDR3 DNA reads TGTGCCAGCAGCGTGGGACTAGCGCCTCCCCCGGGTACGCAGTATTTT.

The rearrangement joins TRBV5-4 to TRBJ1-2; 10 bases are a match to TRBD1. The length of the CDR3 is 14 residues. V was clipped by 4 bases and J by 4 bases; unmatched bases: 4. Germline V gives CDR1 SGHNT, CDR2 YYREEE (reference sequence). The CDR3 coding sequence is TGTGCCAGCAGCCGACAGGGGGCTATCTATGGCTACACCTTC. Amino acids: CASSRQGAIYGYTF.

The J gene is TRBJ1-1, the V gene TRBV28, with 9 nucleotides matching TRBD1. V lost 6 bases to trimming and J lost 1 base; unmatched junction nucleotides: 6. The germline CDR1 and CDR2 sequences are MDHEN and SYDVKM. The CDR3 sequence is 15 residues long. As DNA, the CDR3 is TGTGCCAGCAGGTGGACAGGGGTTCAGAACACTGAAGCTTTCTTT. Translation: CASRWTGVQNTEAFF.

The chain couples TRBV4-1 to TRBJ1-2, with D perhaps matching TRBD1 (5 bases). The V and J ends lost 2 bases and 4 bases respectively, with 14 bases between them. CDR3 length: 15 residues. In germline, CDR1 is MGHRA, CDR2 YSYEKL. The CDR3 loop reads CASSQSSGESYGYTF. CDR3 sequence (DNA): TGCGCCAGCAGCCAATCGTCGGGGGAGAGCTATGGCTACACCTTC.

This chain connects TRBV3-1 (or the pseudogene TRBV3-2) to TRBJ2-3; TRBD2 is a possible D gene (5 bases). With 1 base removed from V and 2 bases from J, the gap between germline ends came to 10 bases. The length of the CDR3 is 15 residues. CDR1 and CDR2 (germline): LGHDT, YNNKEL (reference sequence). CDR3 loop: CASSQGGLATDTQYF. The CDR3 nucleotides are TGTGCCAGCAGCCAAGGAGGGCTAGCCACAGATACGCAGTATTTT.

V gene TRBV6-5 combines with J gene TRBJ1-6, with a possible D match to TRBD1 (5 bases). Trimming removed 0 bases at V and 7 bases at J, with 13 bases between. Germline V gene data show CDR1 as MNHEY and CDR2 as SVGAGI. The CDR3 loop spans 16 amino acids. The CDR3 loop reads CASSYSQRGLNSPLHF. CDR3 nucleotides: TGTGCCAGCAGTTACTCACAGCGGGGGTTGAATTCACCCCTCCACTTT.

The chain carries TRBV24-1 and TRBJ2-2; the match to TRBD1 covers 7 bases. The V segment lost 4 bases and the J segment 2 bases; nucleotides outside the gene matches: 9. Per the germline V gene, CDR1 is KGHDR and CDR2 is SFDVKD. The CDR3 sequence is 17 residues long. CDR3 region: CATSDPSGTENTGELFF. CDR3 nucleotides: TGTGCCACCAGTGACCCGTCCGGGACAGAAAACACCGGGGAGCTGTTTTTT.

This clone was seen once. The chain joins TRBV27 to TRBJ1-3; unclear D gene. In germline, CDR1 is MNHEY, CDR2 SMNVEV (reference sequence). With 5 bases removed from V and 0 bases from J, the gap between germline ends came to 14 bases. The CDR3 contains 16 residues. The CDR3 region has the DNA TGTGCCAGCAGTCCCCGTACACCTTCCTCTGGAAACACCATATATTTT. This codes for CASSPRTPSSGNTIYF.

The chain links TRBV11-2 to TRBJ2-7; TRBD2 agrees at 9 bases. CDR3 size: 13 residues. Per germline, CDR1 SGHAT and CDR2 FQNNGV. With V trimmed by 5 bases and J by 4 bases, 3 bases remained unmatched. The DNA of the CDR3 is TGTGCCAGCAGCGCGGGACTAGCTTACGAGCAGTACTTC. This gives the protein CASSAGLAYEQYF. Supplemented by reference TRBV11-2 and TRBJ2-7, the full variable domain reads EAGVAQSPRYKIIEKRQSVAFWCNPISGHATLYWYQQILGQGPKLLIQFQNNGVVDDSQLPKDRFSAERLKGVDSTLKIQPAKLEDSAVYLCASSAGLAYEQYFGPGTRLTVT.

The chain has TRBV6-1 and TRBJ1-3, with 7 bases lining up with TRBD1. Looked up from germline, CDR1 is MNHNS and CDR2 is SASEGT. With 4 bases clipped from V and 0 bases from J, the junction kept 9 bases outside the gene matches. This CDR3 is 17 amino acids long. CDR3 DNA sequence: TGTGCCAGCAGTGCCGCCACACAGGGGACCTCTGGAAACACCATATATTTT. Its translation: CASSAATQGTSGNTIYF.

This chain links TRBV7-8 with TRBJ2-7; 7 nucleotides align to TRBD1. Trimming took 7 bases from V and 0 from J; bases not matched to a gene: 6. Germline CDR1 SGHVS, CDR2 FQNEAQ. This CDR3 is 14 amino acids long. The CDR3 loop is CASKGTESSYEQYF. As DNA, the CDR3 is TGTGCCAGCAAAGGGACAGAGAGCTCCTACGAGCAGTACTTC.

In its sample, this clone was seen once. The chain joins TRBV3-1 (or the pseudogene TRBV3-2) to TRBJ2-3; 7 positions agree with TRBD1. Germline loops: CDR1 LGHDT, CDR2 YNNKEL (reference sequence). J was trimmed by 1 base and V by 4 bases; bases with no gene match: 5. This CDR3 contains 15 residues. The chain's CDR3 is CASSLRTGRTDTQYF. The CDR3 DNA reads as TGTGCCAGCAGCCTAAGGACAGGACGCACAGATACGCAGTATTTT.

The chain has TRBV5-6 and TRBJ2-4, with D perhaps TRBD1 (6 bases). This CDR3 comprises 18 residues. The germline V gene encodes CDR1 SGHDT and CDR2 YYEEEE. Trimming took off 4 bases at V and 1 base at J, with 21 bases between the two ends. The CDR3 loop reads CASSPTGLGAVAKNIQYF. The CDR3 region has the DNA TGTGCCAGCAGCCCGACCGGGCTGGGGGCCGTGGCCAAAAACATTCAGTACTTC.

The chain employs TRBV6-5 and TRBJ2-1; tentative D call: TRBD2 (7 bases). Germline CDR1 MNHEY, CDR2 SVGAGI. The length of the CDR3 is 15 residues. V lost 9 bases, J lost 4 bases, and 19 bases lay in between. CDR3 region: CARKGGYLGYNEQFF. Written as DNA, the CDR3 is TGTGCCAGAAAGGGGGGGTACTTGGGATACAATGAGCAGTTCTTC.